The TCR beta chain under discussion was sequenced for a study of brain metastases from non-small cell lung cancer. Clones were read by immunoSEQ multiplex PCR, and TCRdb kept only the in-frame ones, dropping some. The table lists fewer than 15,000 clones, over 75% of them singletons. Trimming took 8 bases from V and 7 from J, leaving 15 bases between them. This CDR3 region has 14 residues. Germline CDR1 reads SGHTA; CDR2 reads FQGTGA. The chain combines TRBV7-3 with TRBJ1-6; D gene ambiguous. This TCR came from a donor over 35 with non-small cell lung cancer. The sample taken for sequencing was primary lung tumor tissue. The CDR3 DNA reads as TGTGCCAGCGCCCAACGGCGAGAAAATTCACCCCTCCACTTT. Translated, it gives CASAQRRENSPLHF.